This T cell receptor (beta chain) was observed in a study of control samples from healthy donors and cancer patients. Data came from immunoSEQ multiplex PCR; TCRdb stores just in-frame clones and leaves some out. Of about 270,000 clones detected, almost 85% appear once; the ten largest clones hold about an eighth. The germline V and J ends were trimmed by 5 bases and 4 bases, with 17 bases remaining between them. The CDR3 is 15 residues long. Germline V gene lookup returns CDR1 LNHDA and CDR2 SQIVND (reference sequence). This chain links TRBV19 with TRBJ1-1; tentatively, D is TRBD1 (5 bases). The specimen was PBMCs. The TCR originated in a woman aged 60-75 years with lung cancer. The CDR3 DNA reads TGTGCCAGTAGTCCCCTGGCAGGGAGGAGCACTGAAGCTTTCTTT. Its translation is CASSPLAGRSTEAFF.